The clone carrying this TCR beta chain appeared a single time. The data belong to a study of blood T cell repertoires in COVID-19. Study details: Donors in the United States, Italy and Spain gave samples during acute or convalescent COVID-19. The cDNA or gDNA used as material had been derived from T cells, B-cell-depleted T cells, or PBMCs.

Profiling relied on immunoSEQ multiplex PCR, and the TCRdb table lists in-frame clones only, not all of them. The profile shows about 72,000 clones, over 75% of them singletons. The ends were cut back, 7 bases at V and 7 bases at J, with 16 bases in the middle. Germline V CDR1 and CDR2: LNHDA, SQIVND (reference sequence). The CDR3 is 13 residues long. The origin of this receptor is a man in his sixties or seventies with active or convalescent COVID-19. Sample: peripheral blood. The chain carries TRBV19 and TRBJ1-2; TRBD1 is a possible D gene (5 bases). CDR3 nucleotides: TGTGCCAGTACTATGGGGCAGGGCTCTGGCTACACCTTC. It encodes CASTMGQGSGYTF.